Listed below are T cell receptor beta chains from one sample, sequenced in a study of T cell repertoires in cytomegalovirus infection. No antigen has been assigned to these receptors. TCRdb re-derived calls from the reads in MiXCR, one entry per CDR3 protein. Of about 900,000 distinct CDR3 sequences in the sample, roughly 31% are singletons; the top ten hold roughly an eighth. Sequences were derived from cultured CD8+ T cells from PBMCs, sampled from culture after CMV antigen stimulation. The receptors come from a human donor in good health (CMV status not recorded). Some clones in this sample may be carry-over from other donors' samples. Each CDR3 is given with its conserved first and last residue. The D gene is left open where the match is weak. Clone size, where shown, is once, few, many, or a class for clones that have expanded.

j_call,v_call,clone_size,d_call,cdr3_nt,cdr3_aa
TRBJ2-2,TRBV9,NA,NA,TGTGCCAGCCAGTGGGCAGCGAACACCGGGGAGCTGTTTTTT,CASQWAANTGELFF
TRBJ2-1,TRBV6-4,NA,NA,TGTGCCAGCAGTAACCCCCCCAATGAGCAGTTCTTC,CASSNPPNEQFF
TRBJ2-1,TRBV19,few,NA,TGTGCCAGTAGTGGGGCGGCCCCTTACAATGAGCAGTTCTTC,CASSGAAPYNEQFF
TRBJ1-5,TRBV27,many,NA,TGTGCCAGCAGGCCAGGCTCTCTCAATCAGCCCCAGCATTTT,CASRPGSLNQPQHF
TRBJ1-1,TRBV9,NA,NA,TGTGCCAGCAGCGTAGACGGGGGACCGAACACTGAAGCTTTCTTT,CASSVDGGPNTEAFF
TRBJ1-5,TRBV10-2,few,NA,TGCGCCAGCAGTGAGGAGGGCGACAGAGGTAAACCCCAGCATTTT,CASSEEGDRGKPQHF
TRBJ2-1,TRBV10-3,NA,NA,TGTGCCATCAGTGAAGGGCTAGCGCGCTACAATGAGCAGTTCTTC,CAISEGLARYNEQFF
TRBJ1-1,TRBV15,NA,TRBD1,TGTGCCACCAGCAGCGAAATACAGGGGACTACTACAGAAGCTTTCTTT,CATSSEIQGTTTEAFF
TRBJ1-5,TRBV7-2,many,NA,TGTGCCAGCAGGGACAGCAATCAGCCCCAGCATTTT,CASRDSNQPQHF
TRBJ2-1,TRBV27,NA,NA,TGTGCCAGCAGCCCGGGCCCCAGGGATGAGCAGTTCTTC,CASSPGPRDEQFF